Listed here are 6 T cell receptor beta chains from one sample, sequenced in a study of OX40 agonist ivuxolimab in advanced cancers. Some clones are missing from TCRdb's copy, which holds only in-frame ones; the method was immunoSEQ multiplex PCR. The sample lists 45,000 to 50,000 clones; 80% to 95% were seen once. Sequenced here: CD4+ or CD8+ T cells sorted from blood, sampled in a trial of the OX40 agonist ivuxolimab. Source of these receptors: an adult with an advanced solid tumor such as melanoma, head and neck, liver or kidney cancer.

The DNA of the CDR3 is TGTGCCAGCAGCGCTGGGACAGGCGGCACCGGGGAGCTGTTTTTT. Residues: CASSAGTGGTGELFF. The chain has TRBV7-8 and TRBJ2-2; 8 nucleotides agree with TRBD1. V shed 5 bases, J shed 4 bases, and the junction held 6 bases outside the gene matches. CDR3 length equals 15 residues. The germline V gene has CDR1 SGHVS and CDR2 FQNEAQ.

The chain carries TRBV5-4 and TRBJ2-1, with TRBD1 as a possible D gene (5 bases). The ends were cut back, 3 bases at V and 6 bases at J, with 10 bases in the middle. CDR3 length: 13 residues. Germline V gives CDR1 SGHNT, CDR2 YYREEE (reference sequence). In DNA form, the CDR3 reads TGTGCCAGCAGCTCTGGTAGGGGCAATGAGCAGTTCTTC. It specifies CASSSGRGNEQFF.

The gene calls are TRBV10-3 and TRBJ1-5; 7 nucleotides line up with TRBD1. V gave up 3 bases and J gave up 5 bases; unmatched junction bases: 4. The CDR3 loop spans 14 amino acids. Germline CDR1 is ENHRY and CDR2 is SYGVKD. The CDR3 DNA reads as TGTGCCATCAGTGAAGACAGGGTCGATCAGCCCCAGCATTTT. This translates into CAISEDRVDQPQHF.

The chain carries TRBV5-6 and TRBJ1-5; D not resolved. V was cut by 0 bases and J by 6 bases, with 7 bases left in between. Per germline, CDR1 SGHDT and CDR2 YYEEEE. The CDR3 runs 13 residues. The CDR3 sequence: CASSLASAQPQHF. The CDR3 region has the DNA TGTGCCAGCAGCTTGGCCAGCGCTCAGCCCCAGCATTTT. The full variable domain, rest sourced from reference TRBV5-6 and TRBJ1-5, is DAGVTQSPTHLIKTRGQQVTLRCSPKSGHDTVSWYQQALGQGPQFIFQYYEEEERQRGNFPDRFSGHQFPNYSSELNVNALLLGDSALYLCASSLASAQPQHFGDGTRLSIL.

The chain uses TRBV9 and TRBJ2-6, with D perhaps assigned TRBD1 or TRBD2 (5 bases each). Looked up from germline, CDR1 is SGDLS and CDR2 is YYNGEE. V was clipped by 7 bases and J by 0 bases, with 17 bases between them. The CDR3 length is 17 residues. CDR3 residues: CASEGIPLYSGANVLTF. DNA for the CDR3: TGTGCCAGCGAGGGGATACCCCTTTACTCTGGGGCCAACGTCCTGACTTTC.

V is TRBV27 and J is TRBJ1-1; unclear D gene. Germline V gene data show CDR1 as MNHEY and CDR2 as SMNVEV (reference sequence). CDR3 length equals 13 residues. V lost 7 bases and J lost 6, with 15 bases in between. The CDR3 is CASIPGSGAEAFF. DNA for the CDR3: TGTGCCAGCATACCGGGGTCTGGGGCTGAAGCTTTCTTT.